The clone carrying this TCR beta chain was counted at least ten times. These data originate in a study of response to subunit inactivated influenza vaccine. From the RT-PCR reads, TCRdb called clonotypes with MiXCR, one entry per CDR3 protein. The sample contains around 150,000 distinct CDR3 sequences, about a tenth of which appear only once. V shed 6 bases and J 5 bases; nucleotides not matched to a gene: 10. The CDR3 consists of 16 residues. The sequence derives from a man in his forties or fifties who received an inactivated influenza vaccine. V is TRBV12-3 or TRBV12-4 and J is TRBJ2-2, with 9 bases that match TRBD1. The sample here was non-naive T cells sorted from PBMCs, taken about 6 weeks after vaccination. The CDR3 sequence: CASRATGQGRTGELFF. The CDR3 nucleotides are TGTGCCAGCAGAGCAACAGGACAGGGGCGAACCGGGGAGCTGTTTTTT.